The 8 T cell receptor beta chains reported below all come from one sample, sequenced in a study of identical twins. TCRdb re-derived calls from the 5' RACE reads in MiXCR, one entry per CDR3 protein. The sample contains roughly 220,000 distinct CDR3 sequences, over 5.5% of which appear only once. The same data also contributed to another study, on T cells expressing NK-cell markers.

Source material: CD8+ T cells sorted from blood. The origin of the receptors is a young woman in good health.

This sequence joins TRBV7-9 and TRBJ1-2; no firm D call. From germline, CDR1 is SEHNR and CDR2 FQNEAQ (reference sequence). Trimming took 2 bases from V and 4 from J, leaving 11 bases between them. The CDR3 is 14 amino acids. CDR3 nucleotide sequence: TGTGCCAGCAGCTTAACGGAGAATCGCTATGGCTACACCTTC. Amino acids: CASSLTENRYGYTF. Supplemented by reference TRBV7-9 and TRBJ1-2, the full variable domain reads DTGVSQNPRHKITKRGQNVTFRCDPISEHNRLYWYRQTLGQGPEFLTYFQNEAQLEKSRLLSDRFSAERPKGSFSTLEIQRTEQGDSAMYLCASSLTENRYGYTFGSGTRLTVV.

This clonotype has ten or more counts. This sequence joins TRBV24-1 and TRBJ1-6; D remains unclear. Between the trimmed V and J ends, which lost 4 bases and 11 bases, there was a span of 11 bases. The CDR3 length is 13 residues. The germline V gene has CDR1 KGHDR and CDR2 SFDVKD. DNA of the CDR3: TGTGCCACCAGTGACCCGATAGAGACACCCCTCCACTTT. Translation: CATSDPIETPLHF.

Many counts were recorded for this clonotype. The gene calls are TRBV5-1 and TRBJ2-2; D is possibly TRBD1 or TRBD2 (5 bases each). Trimming removed 1 base at V and 4 bases at J, with 14 bases between. The germline V gene encodes CDR1 SGHRS and CDR2 YFSETQ. The CDR3 is 16 amino acids. DNA of the CDR3: TGCGCCAGCAGCTTGATGGGGACCGCCGGCACCGGGGAGCTGTTTTTT. Protein sequence: CASSLMGTAGTGELFF.

The chain is built from TRBV12-3 or TRBV12-4 and TRBJ2-1, with TRBD2 matching 12 bases. The trim removed 7 bases at V and 9 bases at J, leaving 16 bases unmatched. CDR3 size: 17 residues. CDR3 amino acids: CASTARLAGVIRGEQFF. The CDR3 DNA sequence: TGTGCCAGCACGGCCCGACTAGCGGGAGTTATCAGGGGTGAGCAGTTCTTC.

The J gene is TRBJ2-7, the V gene TRBV7-6; D gene ambiguous. The CDR3 totals 14 residues. V shed 5 bases and J shed 5 bases, with 16 bases lying between them. CDR1 and CDR2 from the germline V gene are SGHVS and FNYEAQ. DNA of the CDR3: TGTGCCAGCAGCCCGTTAGGTAGAACCAACGAGCAGTACTTC. The encoded protein is CASSPLGRTNEQYF.

J is TRBJ1-4 and V is TRBV7-2; D is undetermined. CDR1 is SGHTA, CDR2 FQGNSA, per germline. This CDR3 is 15 amino acids long. V was pared by 6 bases and J by 0 bases, with 11 bases between. The CDR3 loop reads CASSQLLTTNEKLFF. CDR3 coding DNA: TGTGCCAGCAGTCAATTGCTAACAACTAATGAAAAACTGTTTTTT.

As regards this clonotype: An end of the junction differs from the germline gene, which may be a read error. J is TRBJ2-2 and V is TRBV5-6; weak D call: TRBD1 (5 bases). Germline assignment: CDR1 SGHDT and CDR2 YYEEEE. The CDR3 consists of 15 residues. In DNA form, the CDR3 reads TGTGCCATCAGCCCCGACAGATCGGGCACCGGGGAGCTGTTTTTT. This sequence encodes CAISPDRSGTGELFF.

The chain links TRBV6-1 to TRBJ1-4; TRBD1 matches 9 bases. With V trimmed by 6 bases and J by 6 bases, 5 bases remained unmatched. Germline loops: CDR1 MNHNS, CDR2 SASEGT. The CDR3 sequence is 14 residues long. In DNA form, the CDR3 reads TGTGCCAGCAGGTGGACAGGGGAGGATGAAAAACTGTTTTTT. Translated: CASRWTGEDEKLFF.